This entry lists 16 T cell receptor beta chains sequenced from one sample in a study of T cell repertoires in cytomegalovirus infection (dated by TCRdb to between 2018 and 2020). Sequencing was performed on an Illumina HiSeq 1500. TCRdb reworked the public reads: Q25 trimming with fastp, MiXCR clone assembly, productive beta chains retained. CDR3 protein duplicates are merged, each entry listing the most common genes and DNA. This sample holds some 220,000 distinct CDR3 sequences; approximately 7% were observed only once. Around 6% of the sample lies in the top ten. The sequenced sample consisted of PBMCs. Every receptor here comes from a human donor in good health (CMV status not recorded). Some clones in this sample may be carry-over from other donors' samples.

This clonotype showed up many times. The V and J genes are TRBV4-3 and TRBJ2-1, with TRBD1 as a possible D gene (5 bases). Germline CDR1 is LGHNA and CDR2 is YSLEER. V was pared by 0 bases and J by 2 bases, with 14 bases between. This CDR3 is built from 17 residues. In DNA form, the CDR3 reads TGCGCCAGCAGCCAAGATCCTCCAGGGCTTACCTACAATGAGCAGTTCTTC. This gives the protein CASSQDPPGLTYNEQFF.

This clonotype was observed many times. J is TRBJ2-5 and V is TRBV20-1, with TRBD1 matching over 9 bases. Germline assignment: CDR1 DFQATT and CDR2 SNEGSKA (reference sequence). This CDR3 is 14 amino acids long. V lost 3 bases, J lost 4 bases, and 6 bases stayed unmatched. CDR3: CSASIHRGRETQYF. CDR3 nucleotide sequence: TGCAGTGCTAGCATCCACAGGGGGCGAGAGACCCAGTACTTC.

The genes are TRBV29-1 and TRBJ1-2; D gene uncertain. V lost 1 base and J 7 bases, leaving 10 bases between the germline ends. The CDR3 loop spans 12 amino acids. The germline CDR1 and CDR2 sequences are SQVTM and ANQGSEA. In nucleotides, the CDR3 is TGCAGCGTTGAAGGAAGAGGGTCTGGCTACACCTTC. Its protein product is CSVEGRGSGYTF.

This clonotype was recorded many times. This chain joins TRBV7-6 and TRBJ2-2; 8 bases are a match to TRBD1. There are 15 residues in the CDR3. Germline V gene lookup returns CDR1 SGHVS and CDR2 FNYEAQ. V lost 5 bases, J lost 7 bases, and 9 bases stayed unmatched. The CDR3 is CASSPLGQGGGELFF. CDR3 coding DNA: TGTGCCAGCAGCCCTCTCGGACAGGGTGGCGGGGAGCTGTTTTTT.

This clonotype was detected ten times or more. The rearrangement uses TRBV29-1 and TRBJ2-5, with TRBD2 as a possible D gene (6 bases). The germline V gene encodes CDR1 SQVTM and CDR2 ANQGSEA. With 4 bases removed from V and 5 bases from J, the gap between germline ends came to 14 bases. CDR3 length equals 13 residues. The CDR3 is CSVVGGTGETQYF. CDR3 coding DNA: TGCAGCGTTGTCGGGGGAACTGGGGAGACCCAGTACTTC.

The chain joins TRBV5-1 to TRBJ2-2, with TRBD1 identical over 7 bases. This CDR3 spans 16 amino acids. The J segment lost 3 bases and the V segment lost 2 bases, leaving 7 bases of the junction unmatched. Germline V gene lookup returns CDR1 SGHRS and CDR2 YFSETQ. The CDR3 here is CASSFGQVLDTGELFF. CDR3 nucleotides: TGCGCCAGCAGCTTCGGACAGGTATTGGACACCGGGGAGCTGTTTTTT.

This clonotype came up many times. The J gene is TRBJ1-1, the V gene TRBV27, with TRBD1 matching 9 bases. The CDR3 consists of 17 residues. The junction had 11 bases not matched to a gene; V was cut back by 5 bases and J by 1 base. CDR1 is MNHEY, CDR2 SMNVEV, per germline (reference sequence). Here the CDR3 reads CASSQGQGRTWNTEAFF. The DNA for the CDR3 is TGTGCCAGCAGTCAAGGACAGGGGAGGACTTGGAACACTGAAGCTTTCTTT.

The V call is TRBV7-9, the J call TRBJ1-1, with no clear D. Between the trimmed V and J ends, which lost 3 bases and 7 bases, there was a span of 12 bases. CDR3 length: 13 amino acids. CDR1 is SEHNR, CDR2 FQNEAQ, per germline (reference sequence). The CDR3 bases are TGTGCCAGCAGCTTCCGAGAGTACAATGAAGCTTTCTTT. Its translation is CASSFREYNEAFF. Together with reference TRBV7-9 and TRBJ1-1, the CDR3 gives the full variable domain: DTGVSQNPRHKITKRGQNVTFRCDPISEHNRLYWYRQTLGQGPEFLTYFQNEAQLEKSRLLSDRFSAERPKGSFSTLEIQRTEQGDSAMYLCASSFREYNEAFFGQGTRLTVV.

This clonotype was seen a handful of times. The V and J genes are TRBV2 and TRBJ2-7; 7 bases are shared with TRBD1. The germline gives CDR1 SNHLY, CDR2 FYNNEI. The V gene end was trimmed by 7 bases and the J gene end by 3 bases; junction bases not matched to a gene: 6. The CDR3 has 13 amino acids. The CDR3 nucleotides are TGTGCCAGCAATAGGGACAGATACTACGAGCAGTACTTC. Protein product: CASNRDRYYEQYF. The complete variable domain, with remaining parts taken from reference TRBV2 and TRBJ2-7, reads EPEVTQTPSHQVTQMGQEVILRCVPISNHLYFYWYRQILGQKVEFLVSFYNNEISEKSEIFDDQFSVERPDGSNFTLKIRSTKLEDSAMYFCASNRDRYYEQYFGPGTRLTVT.

This clonotype appeared many times. CDR3 sequence: CASSQGDAGYTF. CDR3 DNA: TGCGCCAGCAGCCAGGGGGACGCTGGCTACACCTTC. The rearrangement uses TRBV4-3 and TRBJ1-2; possible D gene TRBD1, 5 bases. This CDR3 contains 12 residues. Germline CDR1 LGHNA, CDR2 YSLEER. V was cut by 3 bases and J by 7 bases, with 9 bases left in between.

The chain is built from TRBV4-1 and TRBJ1-4; unclear D gene. Germline CDR1 and CDR2: MGHRA and YSYEKL. The length of the CDR3 is 14 residues. Trimming stripped 4 bases from V and 4 bases from J, with 10 bases between. Written as DNA, the CDR3 is TGCGCCAGCAGCCCCGGACGGTTTAATGAAAAACTGTTTTTT. It encodes CASSPGRFNEKLFF.

The sample holds many counts of this clonotype. The chain carries TRBV7-2 and TRBJ2-7; D remains ambiguous. V dropped 4 bases and J dropped 5 bases, with 6 bases sitting between them. Germline V CDR1 and CDR2: SGHTA, FQGNSA. This CDR3 comprises 11 residues. CDR3 sequence reads: CASSYTDEQYF. CDR3 DNA: TGTGCCAGCAGCTATACAGACGAGCAGTACTTC.

This clonotype was counted many times. This chain uses TRBV6-2 or TRBV6-3 with TRBJ2-1, with 7 bases aligning to TRBD1. Germline trimming cut 4 bases from V and 8 bases from J; bases unmatched to any gene: 8. CDR1 and CDR2 (germline): MNHEY, SVGEGT. This CDR3 region has 14 residues. CDR3 nucleotide sequence: TGTGCCAGCAGTTTGGACAGGCGGGTCGATGAGCAGTTCTTC. The encoded protein is CASSLDRRVDEQFF.

The chain links TRBV20-1 to TRBJ1-1; D possibly corresponds to TRBD1 (6 bases). V gave up 3 bases and J gave up 5 bases, with 13 bases separating them. Germline V gene sequence: CDR1 DFQATT, CDR2 SNEGSKA (reference sequence). This CDR3 is 13 amino acids long. CDR3 region: CSASVQGSTEAFF. For the CDR3, the DNA is TGCAGTGCTAGTGTACAGGGTAGTACTGAAGCTTTCTTT.

This clonotype has ten or more counts. V gene TRBV20-1 combines with J gene TRBJ1-2; 7 bases map to TRBD1. CDR1 and CDR2 (germline): DFQATT, SNEGSKA (reference sequence). Trimming at V came to 4 bases and at J to 3 bases, leaving 5 bases not matched to a gene. This CDR3 comprises 13 residues. The CDR3 DNA follows: TGCAGTGCTATTACAGGGACAGACTATGGCTACACCTTC. Its protein product is CSAITGTDYGYTF.

In its sample, this clonotype was seen many times. The chain has TRBV20-1 and TRBJ2-5; 10 nucleotides match TRBD1. V shed 4 bases, J shed 3 bases, and the junction held 5 bases outside the gene matches. CDR3 length equals 14 residues. CDR1 is DFQATT, CDR2 SNEGSKA, per germline (reference sequence). CDR3 sequence reads: CSATPGTGEETQYF. In DNA form, the CDR3 reads TGCAGTGCTACACCCGGGACAGGGGAAGAGACCCAGTACTTC.